Included here is one TCR beta chain sequence, with context. This specimen comes from a study of blood T cell repertoires in COVID-19. Study information: PBMCs, B-cell-depleted T cells, or T cells were the source of the cDNA or gDNA that made up the material.

Clones were sequenced by immunoSEQ multiplex PCR, and TCRdb holds only the in-frame ones, with some missing. Seen here are fewer than 90,000 clones, about 80% observed once, and the top ten hold approximately 21%. V gave up 2 bases and J gave up 4 bases, with 7 bases separating them. The CDR3 runs 13 residues. Germline assignment: CDR1 MNHNS and CDR2 SASEGT. This TCR derives from a woman aged 80 or older with acute or convalescent COVID-19. Input material: peripheral blood. The chain uses TRBV6-1 and TRBJ2-3; D not certain. This CDR3 reads CASSETRADTQYF. CDR3 nucleotides: TGTGCCAGCAGTGAAACTCGCGCAGATACGCAGTATTTT.